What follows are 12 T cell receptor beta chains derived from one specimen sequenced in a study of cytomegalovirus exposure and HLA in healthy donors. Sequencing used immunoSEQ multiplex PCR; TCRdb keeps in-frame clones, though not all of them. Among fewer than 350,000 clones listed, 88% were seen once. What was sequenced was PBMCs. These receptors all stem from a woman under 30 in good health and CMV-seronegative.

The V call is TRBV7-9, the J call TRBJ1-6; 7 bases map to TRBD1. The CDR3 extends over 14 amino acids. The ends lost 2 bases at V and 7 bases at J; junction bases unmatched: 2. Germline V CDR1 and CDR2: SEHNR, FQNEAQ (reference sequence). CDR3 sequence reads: CASSLRQGNSPLHF. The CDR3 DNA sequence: TGTGCCAGCAGCTTAAGACAGGGAAATTCACCCCTCCACTTT.

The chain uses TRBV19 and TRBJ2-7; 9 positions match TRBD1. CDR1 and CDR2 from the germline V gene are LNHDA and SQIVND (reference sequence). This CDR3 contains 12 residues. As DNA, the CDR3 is TGTGCGGCCGGGACAGGGTACCACGAGCAGTACTTC. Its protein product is CAAGTGYHEQYF. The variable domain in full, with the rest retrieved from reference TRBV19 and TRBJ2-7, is DGGITQSPKYLFRKEGQNVTLSCEQNLNHDAMYWYRQDPGQGLRLIYYSQIVNDFQKGDIAEGYSVSREKKESFPLTVTSAQKNPTAFYLCAAGTGYHEQYFGPGTRLTVT.

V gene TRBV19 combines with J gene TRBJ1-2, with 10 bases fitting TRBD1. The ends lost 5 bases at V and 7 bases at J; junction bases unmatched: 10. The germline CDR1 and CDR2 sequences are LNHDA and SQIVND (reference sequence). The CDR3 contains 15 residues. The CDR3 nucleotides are TGTGCCAGTAGTCCCGACAGGGGGCATGTAGGTGGCTACACCTTC. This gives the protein CASSPDRGHVGGYTF.

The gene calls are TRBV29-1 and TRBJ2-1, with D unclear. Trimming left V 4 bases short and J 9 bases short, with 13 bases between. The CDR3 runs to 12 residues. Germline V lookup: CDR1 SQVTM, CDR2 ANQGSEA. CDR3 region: CSVGALDLEQFF. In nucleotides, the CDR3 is TGCAGCGTTGGGGCCTTAGATCTTGAGCAGTTCTTC.

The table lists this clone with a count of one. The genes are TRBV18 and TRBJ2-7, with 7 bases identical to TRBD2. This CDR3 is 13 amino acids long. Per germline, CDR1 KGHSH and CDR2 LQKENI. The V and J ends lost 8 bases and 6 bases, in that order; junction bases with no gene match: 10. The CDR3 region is CASGELAIGEQYF. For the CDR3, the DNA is TGTGCCAGCGGGGAACTAGCGATCGGCGAGCAGTACTTC.

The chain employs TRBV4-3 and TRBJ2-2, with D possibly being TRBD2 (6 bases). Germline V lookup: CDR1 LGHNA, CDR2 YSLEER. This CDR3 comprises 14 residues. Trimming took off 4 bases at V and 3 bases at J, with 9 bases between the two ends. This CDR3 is CASSRGGDTGELFF. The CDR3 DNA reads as TGCGCCAGCAGCCGGGGCGGGGACACCGGGGAGCTGTTTTTT.

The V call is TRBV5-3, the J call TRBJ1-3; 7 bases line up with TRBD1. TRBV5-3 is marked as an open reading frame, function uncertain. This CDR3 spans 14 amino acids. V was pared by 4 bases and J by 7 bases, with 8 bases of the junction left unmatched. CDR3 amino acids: CARSLQGVKNTIYF. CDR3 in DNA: TGTGCCAGAAGCCTTCAGGGGGTTAAGAACACCATATATTTT.

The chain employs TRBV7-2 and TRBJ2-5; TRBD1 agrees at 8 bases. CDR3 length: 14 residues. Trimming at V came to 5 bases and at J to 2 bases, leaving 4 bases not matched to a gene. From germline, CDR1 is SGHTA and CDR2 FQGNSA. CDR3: CASSRTGPQETQYF. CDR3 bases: TGTGCCAGCAGCCGGACAGGGCCTCAAGAGACCCAGTACTTC.

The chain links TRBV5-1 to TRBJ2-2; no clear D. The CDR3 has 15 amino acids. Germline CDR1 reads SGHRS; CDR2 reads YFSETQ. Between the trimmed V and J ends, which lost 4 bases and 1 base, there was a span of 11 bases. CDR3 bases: TGCGCCAGCAGCCCATCAAACGGGAACACCGGGGAGCTGTTTTTT. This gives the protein CASSPSNGNTGELFF.

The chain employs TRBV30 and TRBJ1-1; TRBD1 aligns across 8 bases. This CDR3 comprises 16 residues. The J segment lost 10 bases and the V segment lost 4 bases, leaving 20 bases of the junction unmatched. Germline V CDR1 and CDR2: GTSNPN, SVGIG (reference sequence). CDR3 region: CAWNQYFRTGGIVAFF. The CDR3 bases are TGTGCCTGGAATCAGTATTTCCGTACAGGGGGAATCGTAGCTTTCTTT.

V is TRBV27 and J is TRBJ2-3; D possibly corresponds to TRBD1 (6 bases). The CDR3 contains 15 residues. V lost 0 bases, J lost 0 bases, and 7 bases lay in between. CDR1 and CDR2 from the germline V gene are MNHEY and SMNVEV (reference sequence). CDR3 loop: CASSLSGASTDTQYF. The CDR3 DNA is TGTGCCAGCAGTTTATCGGGGGCTAGCACAGATACGCAGTATTTT.

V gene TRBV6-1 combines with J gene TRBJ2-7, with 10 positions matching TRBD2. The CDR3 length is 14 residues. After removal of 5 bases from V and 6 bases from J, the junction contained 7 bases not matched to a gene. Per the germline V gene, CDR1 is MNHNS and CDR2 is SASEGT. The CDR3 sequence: CASSPAGGGGEQYF. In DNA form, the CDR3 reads TGTGCCAGCAGTCCAGCGGGAGGGGGGGGCGAGCAGTACTTC.